This T cell receptor beta chain was sequenced in a study of PD-1 blockade in classical Hodgkin lymphoma. Findings of the study overall: There was a significant rise in CD4+ TCR diversity by C4D1, with no such rise for CD8+. Lower baseline TCR diversity marked trial partial responders and progressors.

Time point given: cycle 4 day 1 (C4D1), after 5 to 7 weeks of nivolumab. After autologous stem cell transplantation all patients relapsed, and prior brentuximab vedotin exposure differed between cohorts. Relapsed/refractory classical Hodgkin lymphoma patients had complete, partial or progressive responses. Profiled with immunoSEQ multiplex PCR; TCRdb holds only in-frame clones, not every one. The data hold approximately 110,000 clones, with roughly 89% observed a single time. Germline assignment: CDR1 SGDLS and CDR2 YYNGEE. This CDR3 spans 15 amino acids. With 0 bases removed from V and 1 base from J, the gap between germline ends came to 8 bases. Comment on this clone: Its target is unknown.

The V call is TRBV9, the J call TRBJ1-3; D is undetermined. The sequence was collected from a human donor with classical Hodgkin lymphoma. The sequences come from peripheral blood mononuclear cells (PBMCs), collected before the fourth cycle of nivolumab. The CDR3 DNA sequence: TGTGCCAGCAGCGTAGATCCGGGATCTGGAAACACCATATATTTT. This codes for CASSVDPGSGNTIYF.